This entry lists 24 T cell receptor beta chains sequenced from one sample in a study of shared clonotypes between healthy human individuals. Some clones are missing from TCRdb's copy, which holds only in-frame ones; the method was immunoSEQ multiplex PCR. The sample gives fewer than 550,000 clones, over 60% of which show up once; roughly an eighth is in the top ten. Sample: PBMCs. Source of these receptors: a woman in her forties in good health. Some clones in this sample may be carry-over from other donors' samples.

This clone was seen many times. The rearrangement uses TRBV19 and TRBJ2-7; 13 nucleotides agree with TRBD2. Trimming removed 5 bases from V and 2 bases from J; junction bases left unmatched: 9. Per germline, CDR1 LNHDA and CDR2 SQIVND (reference sequence). The CDR3 sequence is 17 residues long. In DNA, the CDR3 is TGTGCCAGTAGTCCCCGGGGGACTAGCGGGACTACCTACGAGCAGTACTTC. This encodes CASSPRGTSGTTYEQYF.

This clone is a singleton in its sample. V and J are TRBV29-1 and TRBJ2-7, with 8 bases aligning to TRBD2. CDR1 SQVTM and CDR2 ANQGSEA come from the germline V gene. The CDR3 runs to 14 residues. The junction had 11 bases not matched to a gene; V was cut back by 7 bases and J by 3 bases. The CDR3 sequence: CSAKRAGGHYEQYF. The CDR3 DNA sequence: TGCAGCGCCAAGAGGGCGGGAGGCCACTACGAGCAGTACTTC.

This clone was detected only a few times. This is likely an artifact of a read error, given a far larger clone one base away. This specimen includes other DNA sequences encoding the same CDR3. The CDR3 loop is CASSLVGNTEAFF. The CDR3 nucleotides are TGTGCCAGCAGCTTAGTTGGGAACACTGAAGCTTTCTTT. The genes are TRBV11-2 and TRBJ1-1, with D hard to call. The V gene's germline CDR1 is SGHAT and CDR2 FQNNGV. Trimming left V 1 base short and J 1 base short, with 4 bases between. The CDR3 length is 13 residues.

This clone has only one observation. V and J are TRBV5-1 and TRBJ1-1; 9 nucleotides line up with TRBD1. There are 14 residues in the CDR3. Germline loops: CDR1 SGHRS, CDR2 YFSETQ. The junction had 5 bases not matched to a gene; V was cut back by 4 bases and J by 4 bases. The chain's CDR3 is CASSAQGASTEAFF. Here the CDR3 DNA reads TGCGCCAGCAGCGCACAGGGGGCGAGCACTGAAGCTTTCTTT.

The J gene is TRBJ2-7, the V gene TRBV4-1; maybe TRBD1 (6 bases). Germline V gene data show CDR1 as MGHRA and CDR2 as YSYEKL. This CDR3 has 15 residues. Trimming stripped 4 bases from V and 7 bases from J, with 20 bases between. This CDR3 is CASSPRQVTTSEQYF. The CDR3 coding sequence is TGCGCCAGCAGCCCGCGACAGGTGACGACTTCTGAGCAGTACTTC.

In the case of this clone: Additional DNA sequences in this sample encode the identical CDR3. J is TRBJ2-7 and V is TRBV15; D remains unclear. The CDR3 is 14 amino acids. CDR1 and CDR2 from the germline V gene are LNHNV and YYDKDF (reference sequence). Trimming shortened V by 1 base and J by 0 bases, and 7 bases separated the two germline ends. The CDR3 region is CATSRGGDSYEQYF. CDR3 bases: TGTGCCACCAGCAGAGGTGGTGACTCCTACGAGCAGTACTTC.

The genes are TRBV5-1 and TRBJ2-5; no reliable D call. Trimming stripped 4 bases from V and 5 bases from J, with 21 bases between. Germline V gene lookup returns CDR1 SGHRS and CDR2 YFSETQ. The CDR3 is made up of 16 amino acids. The CDR3 is CASSPLPSHEGETQYF. As DNA, the CDR3 is TGCGCCAGCAGCCCACTCCCTTCACACGAAGGGGAGACCCAGTACTTC.

V usage is TRBV5-1 and J usage is TRBJ2-2; 8 bases are a match to TRBD2. V trimming: 0 bases; J trimming: 2 bases; junction bases outside the gene matches: 3. The CDR3 has 16 residues. Germline V lookup: CDR1 SGHRS, CDR2 YFSETQ. The CDR3 spells CASSLALAGNTGELFF. The CDR3 DNA reads as TGCGCCAGCAGCTTGGCTCTAGCGGGTAACACCGGGGAGCTGTTTTTT.

This clone has more than one count but fewer than ten. The chain recombines TRBV4-1 with TRBJ2-3, with D possibly matching TRBD2 (5 bases). CDR1 MGHRA and CDR2 YSYEKL come from the germline V gene. CDR3 length equals 13 residues. The ends were cut back, 0 bases at V and 7 bases at J, with 8 bases in the middle. The CDR3 spells CASSQDLAYTQYF. DNA of the CDR3: TGCGCCAGCAGCCAAGATCTAGCCTATACGCAGTATTTT.

The chain combines TRBV7-2 with TRBJ1-1, with D perhaps TRBD1 (5 bases). V lost 1 base and J lost 0, with 9 bases in between. CDR3 length: 15 amino acids. The germline V gene encodes CDR1 SGHTA and CDR2 FQGNSA. CDR3 nucleotides: TGTGCCAGCAGCTTAGGCAGGGCCATGAACACTGAAGCTTTCTTT. Protein: CASSLGRAMNTEAFF.

V is TRBV18 and J is TRBJ2-7, with 7 bases lining up with TRBD1. CDR1 and CDR2 from the germline V gene are KGHSH and LQKENI. This CDR3 region has 19 residues. The V gene end was trimmed by 1 base and the J gene end by 0 bases; junction bases not matched to a gene: 15. CDR3 amino acids: CASSPRDAPATGVSYEQYF. In DNA form, the CDR3 reads TGTGCCAGCTCACCACGCGATGCTCCCGCAACAGGGGTCTCCTACGAGCAGTACTTC.

This chain joins TRBV7-9 and TRBJ2-3; D call uncertain. The CDR3 totals 13 residues. Germline V gene data show CDR1 as SEHNR and CDR2 as FQNEAQ (reference sequence). The V gene lost 5 bases and the J gene lost 5 bases, with 11 bases spanning the gap. The CDR3 sequence: CASSPAAVDTQYF. CDR3 in DNA: TGTGCCAGCAGCCCAGCCGCGGTAGATACGCAGTATTTT.

For the CDR3, the DNA is TGTGCCAGCACCCCCTGGACAGGACTCAACACTGAAGCTTTCTTT. Its translation is CASTPWTGLNTEAFF. V and J are TRBV28 and TRBJ1-1, with 7 nucleotides matching TRBD1. Germline V gives CDR1 MDHEN, CDR2 SYDVKM. The CDR3 has 15 amino acids. Trimming at V came to 7 bases and at J to 2 bases, leaving 10 bases not matched to a gene.

This chain joins TRBV21-1 and TRBJ2-5; the table's D call, TRBD1, has no DNA check behind it. TRBV21-1 is reported as a pseudogene. CDR3 size: 13 residues. The CDR3 is CASSKGQEETQYF. CDR3 in DNA: TGTGCCAGCAGCAAAGGACAGGAAGAGACCCAGTACTTC.

The gene calls are TRBV7-3 and TRBJ2-7; D remains unclear. CDR1 SGHTA and CDR2 FQGTGA come from the germline V gene. The CDR3 is 15 amino acids. The germline V and J ends were trimmed by 1 base and 3 bases, with 13 bases remaining between them. The CDR3 loop reads CASSLNARPFYEQYF. CDR3 DNA sequence: TGTGCCAGCAGCTTAAACGCCCGCCCATTCTACGAGCAGTACTTC.

The J gene is TRBJ2-1, the V gene TRBV2, with TRBD1 matching over 7 bases. Germline-derived CDR1 and CDR2 are SNHLY and FYNNEI. J was trimmed by 3 bases and V by 2 bases; bases with no gene match: 13. The CDR3 sequence is 18 residues long. The CDR3 DNA reads TGTGCCAGCAGTGAAAACTTTCTGGGCCGGGACAGCTACAATGAGCAGTTCTTC. This translates into CASSENFLGRDSYNEQFF.

The V call is TRBV5-1, the J call TRBJ2-1, with 16 bases identical to TRBD2. Germline loops: CDR1 SGHRS, CDR2 YFSETQ. The CDR3 totals 18 residues. The ends lost 5 bases at V and 2 bases at J; junction bases unmatched: 7. The DNA of the CDR3 is TGCGCCAGCAGTCCAGGGACTAGCGGGAGGGCGGCCTACAATGAGCAGTTCTTC. Translated, it gives CASSPGTSGRAAYNEQFF.

The CDR3, as DNA: TGTGCCAGCAGCTTGGGACGGGGGACAGATACGCAGTATTTT. Encoded protein: CASSLGRGTDTQYF. The chain has TRBV7-3 and TRBJ2-3; perhaps TRBD2 as D (6 bases). Per the germline V gene, CDR1 is SGHTA and CDR2 is FQGTGA. Deletions cut 3 bases from V and 3 bases from J, with 10 bases between. This CDR3 is 14 amino acids long.

The V and J genes are TRBV15 and TRBJ2-3; D uncertain. The CDR3 consists of 15 residues. The ends were cut back, 0 bases at V and 0 bases at J, with 7 bases in the middle. Per germline, CDR1 LNHNV and CDR2 YYDKDF (reference sequence). The CDR3 nucleotides read TGTGCCACCAGCAGAGAAACTTACAGCACAGATACGCAGTATTTT. Its translation is CATSRETYSTDTQYF.

This clone was seen only once. A junction end diverges from the germline sequence, so it may reflect a read error. The chain links TRBV20-1 to TRBJ1-2; D is undetermined. Germline V gene sequence: CDR1 DFQATT, CDR2 SNEGSKA (reference sequence). This CDR3 comprises 10 residues. The CDR3 DNA reads TGCAGTGCTAGGGAGGGCAGCAGATACTTC. Its translation: CSAREGSRYF.

This chain uses TRBV10-2 with TRBJ1-1; D remains ambiguous. Germline V gene lookup returns CDR1 WSHSY and CDR2 SAAADI. The CDR3 spans 15 residues. V was shortened by 4 bases and J by 1 base, with 13 bases between the two germline ends. The CDR3 here is CASSGVRAKNTEAFF. CDR3 bases: TGCGCCAGCAGTGGGGTTCGGGCGAAGAACACTGAAGCTTTCTTT.

This chain uses TRBV19 with TRBJ1-1; D remains ambiguous. Trimming left V 3 bases short and J 1 base short, with 3 bases between. Germline CDR1 is LNHDA and CDR2 is SQIVND (reference sequence). The length of the CDR3 is 12 residues. The CDR3 loop reads CASSMRNTEAFF. The CDR3 coding sequence is TGTGCCAGTAGTATGAGGAACACTGAAGCTTTCTTT. Variable domain in full (rest from reference TRBV19 and TRBJ1-1): DGGITQSPKYLFRKEGQNVTLSCEQNLNHDAMYWYRQDPGQGLRLIYYSQIVNDFQKGDIAEGYSVSREKKESFPLTVTSAQKNPTAFYLCASSMRNTEAFFGQGTRLTVV.

This clone was seen more than once but under ten times. The genes are TRBV4-3 and TRBJ1-4; D unresolved. The V and J ends lost 0 bases and 7 bases respectively, with 9 bases between them. The CDR3 runs to 14 residues. CDR1 and CDR2 (germline): LGHNA, YSLEER. The CDR3 protein is CASSQEVGFEKLFF. The CDR3 DNA sequence: TGCGCCAGCAGCCAAGAGGTGGGGTTTGAAAAACTGTTTTTT.

This clone was counted once. This rearrangement joins TRBV5-1 to TRBJ2-1; either TRBD1 or TRBD2 may fit D (5 bases each). CDR3 size: 15 residues. The V and J ends lost 5 bases and 3 bases respectively, with 15 bases between them. Germline V gene data show CDR1 as SGHRS and CDR2 as YFSETQ. Here the CDR3 DNA reads TGCGCCAGCAGATCCGCCGGGACGAACTACAATGAGCAGTTCTTC. Translating it yields CASRSAGTNYNEQFF. Full variable domain (rest looked up from reference TRBV5-1 and TRBJ2-1): KAGVTQTPRYLIKTRGQQVTLSCSPISGHRSVSWYQQTPGQGLQFLFEYFSETQRNKGNFPGRFSGRQFSNSRSEMNVSTLELGDSALYLCASRSAGTNYNEQFFGPGTRLTVL.